This T cell receptor beta chain was retrieved from a study of shared clonotypes between healthy human individuals. Study overall: Serving as donors were two women and three men, whose ages spanned 18 to 49.

Study-level results: For naive CD4 cells, roughly 5% of clonotypes were shared across a handful of donors.

Trimming took 0 bases from V and 2 from J; bases not matched to a gene: 4. CDR1 MNHEY and CDR2 SVGAGI come from the germline V gene. The CDR3 covers 15 residues. Libraries were prepared by immunoSEQ multiplex PCR; TCRdb keeps only in-frame clonotypes and omits some of them. The sample lists hundreds of thousands of clones; roughly 70% were seen once. In the case of this clone: The antigen remains unidentified.

This TCR derives from a woman under 40 in good health. Sequencing input: memory CD4+ T cells sorted from blood. This sample's subset: CD45RA-negative fraction. V gene TRBV6-5 combines with J gene TRBJ2-7; TRBD1 aligns across 7 bases. CDR3 loop: CASSYSRDRAYEQYF. The CDR3 DNA reads as TGTGCCAGCAGTTACTCCCGGGACAGAGCCTACGAGCAGTACTTC.